Listed here are 26 T cell receptor beta chains from one sample, sequenced in a study of cytomegalovirus exposure and HLA in healthy donors. Primers included in the PCR were 60 Vbeta and 13 Jbeta primers. This table comes from immunoSEQ multiplex PCR, and its TCRdb copy is limited to in-frame clones, with some not included. Of about 160,000 clones in the sample, roughly 72% were seen once. Source material: PBMCs. These receptors originate from a man aged 40-49 years in good health and CMV-seropositive.

The gene calls are TRBV5-5 and TRBJ1-3; no reliable D call. The CDR3 is made up of 15 amino acids. The V end was cut by 0 bases, the J end by 3 bases, with 10 bases between. Germline V lookup: CDR1 SGHKS, CDR2 YYEKEE (reference sequence). The DNA for the CDR3 is TGTGCCAGCAGCTTGGTCGGACTAGGTGGAAACACCATATATTTT. Its translation is CASSLVGLGGNTIYF.

The chain joins TRBV19 to TRBJ1-2; D gene unclear. Per the germline V gene, CDR1 is LNHDA and CDR2 is SQIVND (reference sequence). The CDR3 consists of 14 residues. V lost 7 bases to trimming and J lost 10 bases, with 22 bases between them. Here the CDR3 reads CASTQMGDGPSYTF. The CDR3 nucleotides read TGTGCCAGTACCCAAATGGGAGACGGCCCCTCCTACACCTTC.

The V and J genes are TRBV14 and TRBJ1-2; D might be TRBD1 (5 bases). Germline loops: CDR1 SGHDN, CDR2 FVKESK. Trimming pared 7 bases from V and 7 bases from J, leaving 19 bases between. This CDR3 comprises 14 residues. Here the CDR3 DNA reads TGTGCCAGCACCCCGTTCGGGGGTGGGAGTGGCTACACCTTC. Protein sequence: CASTPFGGGSGYTF.

This clone was counted a single time. The chain joins TRBV11-3 to TRBJ2-7; the match to TRBD2 covers 7 bases. The CDR3 totals 14 residues. From germline, CDR1 is SGHNT and CDR2 YENEEA. J was trimmed by 7 bases and V by 4 bases; bases with no gene match: 10. CDR3 in amino acids: CASSSGDRRGEQYF. Written as DNA, the CDR3 is TGTGCCAGCAGCTCCGGGGACCGGCGGGGGGAGCAGTACTTC.

This clone is a singleton in its sample. The chain carries TRBV19 and TRBJ2-1; tentatively, D is TRBD2 (7 bases). Between the trimmed V and J ends, which lost 7 bases and 10 bases, there was a span of 20 bases. The germline V gene has CDR1 LNHDA and CDR2 SQIVND (reference sequence). The CDR3 spans 14 residues. Written as DNA, the CDR3 is TGTGCCAGTAAGGGTGCGGGGGCCCCTCCGGAGCAGTTCTTC. Its translation: CASKGAGAPPEQFF.

Worth noting for this clone: One end of the junction is discordant with germline, which a read error may explain. The chain couples TRBV7-9 to TRBJ1-2; unclear D gene. This CDR3 is 14 amino acids long. The germline CDR1 and CDR2 sequences are SEHNR and FQNEAQ (reference sequence). Here the CDR3 DNA reads TGTTCCAGCAGCTTAGGAGGTGTTGGCTATGGCTACACCTTC. Amino acid sequence: CSSSLGGVGYGYTF.

The chain joins TRBV30 to TRBJ2-6, with TRBD1 as a possible D gene (5 bases). The germline CDR1 and CDR2 sequences are GTSNPN and SVGIG (reference sequence). V gave up 5 bases and J gave up 2 bases, with 10 bases separating them. The CDR3 sequence is 14 residues long. CDR3: CAWYQGPGANVLTF. The CDR3 DNA reads as TGTGCCTGGTACCAGGGTCCTGGGGCCAACGTCCTGACTTTC.

The chain recombines TRBV14 with TRBJ2-3; no firm D call. The CDR3 totals 13 residues. V dropped 7 bases and J dropped 1 base, with 9 bases sitting between them. CDR1 is SGHDN and CDR2 is FVKESK in the germline V gene. The CDR3 DNA reads as TGTGCCAGCACGGGTTTTGGCACAGATACGCAGTATTTT. Translating it yields CASTGFGTDTQYF.

The chain recombines TRBV7-9 with TRBJ1-6; 9 nucleotides match TRBD1. From germline, CDR1 is SEHNR and CDR2 FQNEAQ (reference sequence). With 5 bases clipped from V and 0 bases from J, the junction kept 8 bases outside the gene matches. The CDR3 runs 18 residues. In nucleotides, the CDR3 is TGTGCCAGCAGCCCGCGACAGGGGGTCAGCTCCTATAATTCACCCCTCCACTTT. Encoded protein: CASSPRQGVSSYNSPLHF.

This clone has a handful of counts. The rearrangement uses TRBV4-3 and TRBJ2-1, with 13 bases lining up with TRBD2. Germline trimming cut 4 bases from V and 9 bases from J; bases unmatched to any gene: 6. The germline CDR1 and CDR2 sequences are LGHNA and YSLEER. CDR3 length equals 15 residues. The CDR3 spells CASSPEGLAGIEQFF. As DNA, the CDR3 is TGCGCCAGCAGCCCCGAGGGACTAGCGGGGATTGAGCAGTTCTTC.

The chain combines TRBV4-1 with TRBJ2-5, with 8 positions matching TRBD1. The DNA matches TRBJ2-7 better at its end, which makes the J call doubtful. This CDR3 spans 14 amino acids. Germline values: CDR1 MGHRA, CDR2 YSYEKL. This CDR3 reads CASRDTGTGNEQYF. The DNA of the CDR3 is TGCGCCAGCAGGGATACCGGGACAGGCAACGAGCAGTACTTC.

This clone occurred a few times. V usage is TRBV6-1 and J usage is TRBJ2-5; 7 nucleotides align to TRBD1. Judging by the DNA end, TRBJ2-7 fits better; the J call may be wrong. The CDR3 has 16 residues. Germline V gene data show CDR1 as MNHNS and CDR2 as SASEGT. The CDR3 DNA is TGTGCCAGCAGTGAAGCGGTGGGGGACAGCCCCTACGAGCAGTACTTC. This sequence encodes CASSEAVGDSPYEQYF.

The genes are TRBV9 and TRBJ1-1; D ambiguous. CDR3 length equals 14 residues. V lost 0 bases, J lost 7 bases, and 13 bases lay in between. CDR1 and CDR2 (germline): SGDLS, YYNGEE. The CDR3 sequence: CASSVGNAAGEAFF. The CDR3 DNA reads TGTGCCAGCAGCGTAGGTAACGCCGCGGGTGAAGCTTTCTTT.

J is TRBJ2-7 and V is TRBV5-1, with TRBD1 identical over 9 bases. The CDR3 has 19 amino acids. V dropped 0 bases and J dropped 0; count of bases not matched to a gene: 13. The germline gives CDR1 SGHRS, CDR2 YFSETQ. This chain's CDR3 is CASSLDGPSGQGLSYEQYF. The CDR3 bases are TGCGCCAGCAGCTTGGATGGACCCTCGGGACAGGGACTCTCCTACGAGCAGTACTTC.

The table lists this clone with a count of one. The V call is TRBV7-6, the J call TRBJ2-5; 8 bases are shared with TRBD2. The V gene end was trimmed by 1 base and the J gene end by 4 bases; junction bases not matched to a gene: 2. CDR1 is SGHVS, CDR2 FNYEAQ, per germline. The CDR3 spans 14 residues. The CDR3 bases are TGTGCCAGCAGCTTAGTCGGGGGGGGAGAGACCCAGTACTTC. This codes for CASSLVGGGETQYF.

A few counts support this clone. The CDR3 region is CASSDEGQRGTDTQYF. Here the CDR3 DNA reads TGTGCCAGCAGTGACGAGGGACAGCGAGGCACAGATACGCAGTATTTT. The chain is built from TRBV25-1 and TRBJ2-3, with 7 bases matching TRBD1. J was trimmed by 1 base and V by 3 bases; bases with no gene match: 7. The germline gives CDR1 MGHDK, CDR2 SYGVNS. This CDR3 region has 16 residues.

The chain has TRBV5-4 and TRBJ2-2; TRBD2 matches 8 bases. Germline assignment: CDR1 SGHNT and CDR2 YYREEE (reference sequence). The CDR3 totals 15 residues. The V segment lost 2 bases and the J segment 5 bases; nucleotides outside the gene matches: 5. CDR3 residues: CASSFAGLGTGELFF. For the CDR3, the DNA is TGTGCCAGCAGCTTCGCGGGACTAGGAACCGGGGAGCTGTTTTTT. Combining the CDR3 with reference TRBV5-4 and TRBJ2-2 gives the whole variable domain ETGVTQSPTHLIKTRGQQVTLRCSSQSGHNTVSWYQQALGQGPQFIFQYYREEENGRGNFPPRFSGLQFPNYSSELNVNALELDDSALYLCASSFAGLGTGELFFGEGSRLTVL.

The CDR3 DNA follows: TGCGCCAGCAGCCAGGACGGGAAAGCTTTCTTT. Its translation: CASSQDGKAFF. This rearrangement joins TRBV4-3 to TRBJ1-1, with D hard to call. The germline V gene has CDR1 LGHNA and CDR2 YSLEER. Trimming left V 3 bases short and J 9 bases short, with 8 bases between. CDR3 length: 11 amino acids.

This sequence joins TRBV4-1 and TRBJ2-7, with D uncertain. The CDR3 length is 13 residues. V gave up 1 base and J gave up 11 bases, with 15 bases separating them. Germline-derived CDR1 and CDR2 are MGHRA and YSYEKL. CDR3 protein: CASSQGTATGEYF. CDR3 bases: TGCGCCAGCAGCCAAGGTACGGCCACCGGAGAGTACTTC.

The V and J genes are TRBV11-2 and TRBJ2-7, with 8 bases aligning to TRBD2. The CDR3 runs 18 residues. Trimming removed 4 bases from V and 2 bases from J; junction bases left unmatched: 16. The germline gives CDR1 SGHAT, CDR2 FQNNGV. CDR3 DNA sequence: TGTGCCAGCAGCTCTAATCCCCCAGCGGGGGTCCTTACCTACGAGCAGTACTTC. Protein product: CASSSNPPAGVLTYEQYF.

A single count supports this clone. The rearrangement joins TRBV19 to TRBJ2-5, with a possible D match to TRBD2 (7 bases). The CDR3 runs 16 residues. Between the trimmed V and J ends, which lost 6 bases and 4 bases, there was a span of 21 bases. CDR1 is LNHDA and CDR2 is SQIVND in the germline V gene (reference sequence). CDR3 protein: CASSQYAGAPGETQYF. DNA of the CDR3: TGTGCCAGTAGCCAGTATGCGGGGGCCCCCGGAGAGACCCAGTACTTC.

V gene TRBV18 combines with J gene TRBJ2-7; 9 positions agree with TRBD2. CDR1 and CDR2 (germline): KGHSH, LQKENI. Trimming took 4 bases from V and 7 from J; bases not matched to a gene: 2. The CDR3 is made up of 12 amino acids. CDR3 residues: CASSQAGGEQYF. The CDR3 coding sequence is TGTGCCAGCTCACAAGCGGGGGGAGAGCAGTACTTC.

This clone was recorded once. This chain joins TRBV4-1 and TRBJ1-1, with D maybe TRBD1 (6 bases). Germline V gene data show CDR1 as MGHRA and CDR2 as YSYEKL. V was trimmed by 4 bases and J by 0 bases, leaving 12 bases between them. CDR3 length: 15 amino acids. CDR3 amino acids: CASSRMQGLNTEAFF. CDR3 nucleotides: TGCGCCAGCAGCCGCATGCAGGGGTTGAACACTGAAGCTTTCTTT.

The rearrangement joins TRBV6-1 to TRBJ2-7; 8 bases fit TRBD1. Germline-derived CDR1 and CDR2 are MNHNS and SASEGT. CDR3 length equals 14 residues. Trimming cost V 6 bases and J 3 bases; bases outside gene matches: 7. The CDR3 here is CASRDRQGNYEQYF. CDR3 DNA sequence: TGTGCCAGCAGGGATAGACAGGGGAACTACGAGCAGTACTTC.

The rearrangement uses TRBV7-8 and TRBJ1-1; 7 bases are shared with TRBD1. V gave up 5 bases and J gave up 4 bases; unmatched junction bases: 13. The germline V gene has CDR1 SGHVS and CDR2 FQNEAQ. This CDR3 has 16 residues. The chain's CDR3 is CASSPRRQGVITEAFF. CDR3 nucleotide sequence: TGTGCCAGCAGCCCGCGCCGACAGGGTGTAATCACTGAAGCTTTCTTT.

The V and J genes are TRBV30 and TRBJ2-7, with D tentatively TRBD2 (7 bases). The V end lost 1 base, the J end lost 0 bases, and 13 bases lay between the germline ends. Germline V CDR1 and CDR2: GTSNPN, SVGIG (reference sequence). CDR3 length: 15 amino acids. The CDR3 sequence: CAWSEVAGASYEQYF. CDR3 coding DNA: TGTGCCTGGAGTGAGGTCGCGGGGGCCTCCTACGAGCAGTACTTC.